The entry that follows covers one T cell receptor beta chain sequence. This entry is derived from a study of blood T cell repertoires in COVID-19. Study-wide background: COVID-19 samples, acute and convalescent, were from the United States, Italy and Spain. In each case, the material was cDNA or gDNA derived from T cells, B-cell-depleted T cells, or PBMCs.

The CDR3 runs to 16 residues. CDR1 and CDR2 (germline): SGHRS, YFSETQ. The junction had 9 bases not matched to a gene; V was cut back by 4 bases and J by 2 bases. Original methodology: Reference gene primers were amplified, and this amplification served to estimate nucleated cell counts. TCRdb's table, derived via immunoSEQ multiplex PCR, lists solely in-frame clones and lacks some. The D gene and trimming were derived from the DNA, and the V and J assignments and clone size from that table. The table shows under 200,000 clones, with 70% to 90% occurring only once. The specimen sequenced was peripheral blood. The V gene is TRBV5-1, the J gene TRBJ2-3; 8 bases match TRBD2. This sequence was found in a man in his sixties with COVID-19, enrolled during active disease. As DNA, the CDR3 is TGCGCCAGCAGCGTGAGCGGGAGCCTCTCCACAGATACGCAGTATTTT. It encodes CASSVSGSLSTDTQYF.